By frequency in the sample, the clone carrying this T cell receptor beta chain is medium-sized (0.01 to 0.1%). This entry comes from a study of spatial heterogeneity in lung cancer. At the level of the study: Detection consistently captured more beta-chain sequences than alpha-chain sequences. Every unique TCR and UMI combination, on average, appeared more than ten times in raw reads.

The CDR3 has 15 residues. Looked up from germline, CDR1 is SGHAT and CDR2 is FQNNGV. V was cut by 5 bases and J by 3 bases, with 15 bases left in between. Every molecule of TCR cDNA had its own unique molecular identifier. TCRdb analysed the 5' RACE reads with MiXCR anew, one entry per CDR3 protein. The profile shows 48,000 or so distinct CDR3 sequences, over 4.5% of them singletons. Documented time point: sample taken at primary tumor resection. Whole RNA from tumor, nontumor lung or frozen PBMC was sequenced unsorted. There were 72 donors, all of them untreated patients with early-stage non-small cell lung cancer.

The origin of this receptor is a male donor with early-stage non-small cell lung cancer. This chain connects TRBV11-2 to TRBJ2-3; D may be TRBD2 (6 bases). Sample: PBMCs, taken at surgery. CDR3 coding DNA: TGTGCCAGCAGCGGGTTGCGCGGGAAGACAGATACGCAGTATTTT. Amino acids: CASSGLRGKTDTQYF.